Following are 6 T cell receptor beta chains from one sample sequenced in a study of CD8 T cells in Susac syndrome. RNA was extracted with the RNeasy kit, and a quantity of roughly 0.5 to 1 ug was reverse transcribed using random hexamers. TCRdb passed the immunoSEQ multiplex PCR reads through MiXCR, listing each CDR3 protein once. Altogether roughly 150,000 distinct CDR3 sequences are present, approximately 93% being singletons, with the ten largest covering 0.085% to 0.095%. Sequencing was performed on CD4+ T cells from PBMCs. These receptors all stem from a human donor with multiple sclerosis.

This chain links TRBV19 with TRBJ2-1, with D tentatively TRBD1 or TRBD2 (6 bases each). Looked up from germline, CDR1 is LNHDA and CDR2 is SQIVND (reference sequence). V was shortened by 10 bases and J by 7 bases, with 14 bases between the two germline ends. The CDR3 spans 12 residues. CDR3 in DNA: TGTGCCACAGGGGTAGCGGCTAATGAGCAGTTCTTC. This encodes CATGVAANEQFF.

The chain's CDR3 is CASSSGVLGTEAFF. CDR3 sequence (DNA): TGTGCCAGCAGTTCAGGGGTCTTGGGCACTGAAGCTTTCTTT. V usage is TRBV28 and J usage is TRBJ1-1; a possible D gene is TRBD1 (6 bases). V was shortened by 4 bases and J by 4 bases, with 13 bases between the two germline ends. CDR1 and CDR2 (germline): MDHEN, SYDVKM. The CDR3 sequence is 14 residues long. The full variable domain, rest sourced from reference TRBV28 and TRBJ1-1, is DVKVTQSSRYLVKRTGEKVFLECVQDMDHENMFWYRQDPGLGLRLIYFSYDVKMKEKGDIPEGYSVSREKKERFSLILESASTNQTSMYLCASSSGVLGTEAFFGQGTRLTVV.

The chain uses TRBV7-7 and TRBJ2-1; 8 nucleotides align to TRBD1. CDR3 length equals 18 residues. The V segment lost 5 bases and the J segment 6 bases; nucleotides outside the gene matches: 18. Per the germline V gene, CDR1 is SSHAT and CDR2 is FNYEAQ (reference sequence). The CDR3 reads CASSARKGRDRRTNEQFF. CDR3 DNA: TGTGCCAGCAGCGCCCGGAAGGGTCGGGACAGGCGAACCAATGAGCAGTTCTTC.

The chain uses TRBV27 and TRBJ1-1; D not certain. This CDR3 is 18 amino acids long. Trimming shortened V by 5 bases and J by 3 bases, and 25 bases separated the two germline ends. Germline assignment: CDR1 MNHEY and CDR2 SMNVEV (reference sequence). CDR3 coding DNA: TGTGCCAGCAGTCCGGACGGTGGGATGGTAAGCGGGGACACTGAAGCTTTCTTT. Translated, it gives CASSPDGGMVSGDTEAFF.

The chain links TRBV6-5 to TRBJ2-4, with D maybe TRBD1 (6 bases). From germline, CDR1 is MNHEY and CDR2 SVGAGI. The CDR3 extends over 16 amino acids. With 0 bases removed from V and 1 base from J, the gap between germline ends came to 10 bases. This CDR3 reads CASSYSPGAAKNIQYF. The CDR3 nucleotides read TGTGCCAGCAGTTACTCGCCAGGGGCGGCCAAAAACATTCAGTACTTC.

The CDR3 sequence is CASSYAVPGQGTWGYTF. DNA of the CDR3: TGTGCCAGCAGTTACGCAGTCCCGGGACAGGGCACGTGGGGCTACACCTTC. The chain recombines TRBV6-5 with TRBJ1-2; 9 bases fit TRBD1. The CDR3 runs to 17 residues. V was clipped by 2 bases and J by 8 bases; unmatched bases: 15. The germline CDR1 and CDR2 sequences are MNHEY and SVGAGI.